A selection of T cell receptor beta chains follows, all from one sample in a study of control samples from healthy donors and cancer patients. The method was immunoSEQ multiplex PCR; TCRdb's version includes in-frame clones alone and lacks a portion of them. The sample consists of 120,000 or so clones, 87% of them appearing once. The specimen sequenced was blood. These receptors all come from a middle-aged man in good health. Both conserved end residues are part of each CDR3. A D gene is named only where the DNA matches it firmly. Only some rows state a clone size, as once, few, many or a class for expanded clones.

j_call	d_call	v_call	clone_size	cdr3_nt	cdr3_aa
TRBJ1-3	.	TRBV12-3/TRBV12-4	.	TGTGCCAGCAGTTTATACACACCCACTACCATATATTTT	CASSLYTPTTIYF
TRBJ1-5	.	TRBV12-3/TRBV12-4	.	TGTGCCAGTCGCAGGAGCAATCAGCCCCAGCATTTT	CASRRSNQPQHF
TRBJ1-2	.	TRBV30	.	TGTGCCCATAGGGAGGGGGTCTACACCTTC	CAHREGVYTF
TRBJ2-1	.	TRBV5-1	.	TGCGCCAGCAGCCCAGGACAGCTGAGCTCCTACAATGAGCAGTTCTTC	CASSPGQLSSYNEQFF
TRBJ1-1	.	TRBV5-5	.	TGTGCCAGCAGCTTGGTTGCGGGATCAGGTACTGAAGCTTTCTTT	CASSLVAGSGTEAFF
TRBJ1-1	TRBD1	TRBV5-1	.	TGCGCCAGCAGCCCCAGACAGGGCTTGAACACTGAAGCTTTCTTT	CASSPRQGLNTEAFF
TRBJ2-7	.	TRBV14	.	TGTGCCAGCAGCCTCAATTCCGGGACCCGTTACTACGAGCAGTACTTC	CASSLNSGTRYYEQYF
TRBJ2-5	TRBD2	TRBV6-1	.	TGTGCCAGCAGTGATTCAAACCGGGACGTTGGGAGGGCCCAGTACTTC	CASSDSNRDVGRAQYF
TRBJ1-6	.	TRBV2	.	TGTGCCAGCAGTCCGAGAGGACGGAATAATTCACCCCTCCACTTT	CASSPRGRNNSPLHF
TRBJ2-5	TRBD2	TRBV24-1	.	TGTGCCACCAGTGATTTGCATCTAGCGGACACCCAGTACTTC	CATSDLHLADTQYF
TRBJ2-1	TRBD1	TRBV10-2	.	TGCGCCAGCAAATCCGGGACAGGGGACCCAAAGCAGTTCTTC	CASKSGTGDPKQFF
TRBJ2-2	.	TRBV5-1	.	TGCGCCAGCAGCTCCAATAGAGTGGGACAGAACACCGGGGAGCTGTTTTTT	CASSSNRVGQNTGELFF
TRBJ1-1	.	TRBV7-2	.	TGTGCCAGCAGTCCCTGGGGCACTGAAGCTTTCTTT	CASSPWGTEAFF
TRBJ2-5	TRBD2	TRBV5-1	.	TGCGCCAGCAGCCTCACCGTGGGGAGGGCCCAAGAGACCCAGTACTTC	CASSLTVGRAQETQYF
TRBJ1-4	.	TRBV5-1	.	TGCGCCAGCAGCTCGGGGACACTTCTTAATGAAAAACTGTTTTTT	CASSSGTLLNEKLFF
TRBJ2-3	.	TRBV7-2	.	TGTGCCAGCAGCTTATATCGGACCACAGATACGCAGTATTTT	CASSLYRTTDTQYF
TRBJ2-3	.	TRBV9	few	TGTGCCAGCAGCGAGACGAATACGCAGTATTTT	CASSETNTQYF
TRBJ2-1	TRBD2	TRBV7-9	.	TGTGCCAGCAGCCCCCGACTAGCGGGGACCTACAATGAGCAGTTCTTC	CASSPRLAGTYNEQFF
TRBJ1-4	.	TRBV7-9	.	TGTGCCAGCAGCTTAAGCAGTGAGGGCTGGGAAAAACTGTTTTTT	CASSLSSEGWEKLFF
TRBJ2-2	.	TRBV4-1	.	TGCGCCAGCAGCCAGTCAGGTCGACTAATGAACACCGGGGAGCTGTTTTTT	CASSQSGRLMNTGELFF
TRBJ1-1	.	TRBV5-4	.	TGTGCCAGCAGCTTCTGGGGCAGGGAGACTGAAGCTTTCTTT	CASSFWGRETEAFF
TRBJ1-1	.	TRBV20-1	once	TGCAGTGCCAGTTCGAGAAACACTGAAGCTTTCTTT	CSASSRNTEAFF
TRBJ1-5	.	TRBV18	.	TGTGCCAGCTCACCACCGAGAAGAGGGACGGGGCAGCCCCAGCATTTT	CASSPPRRGTGQPQHF
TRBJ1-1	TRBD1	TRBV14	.	TGTGCCAGCAGCCCCCGACAGGGGATCAGTGAAGCTTTCTTT	CASSPRQGISEAFF
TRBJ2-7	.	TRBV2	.	TGTGCCAGCAGTGACAGGGCCCTGGGATTGGAGCAGTACTTC	CASSDRALGLEQYF
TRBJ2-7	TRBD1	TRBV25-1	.	TGTGCCAGCAGCGTGACAGGGATGAGTTACGAGCAGTACTTC	CASSVTGMSYEQYF
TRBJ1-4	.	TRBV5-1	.	TGCGCCAGCAGGGACCTTGCAACTAATGAAAAACTGTTTTTT	CASRDLATNEKLFF
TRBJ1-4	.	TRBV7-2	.	TGTGCCAGCAGCTTAGGGGGCGAAAAACTGTTTTTT	CASSLGGEKLFF
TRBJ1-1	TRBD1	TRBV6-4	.	TGTGCCAGCAGCCTTAATCCGGGACAGGGGGGGCCAAACACTGAAGCTTTCTTT	CASSLNPGQGGPNTEAFF
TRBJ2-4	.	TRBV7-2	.	TGTGCCAGCAGCTTAGAGGCGGGAAACATTCAGTACTTC	CASSLEAGNIQYF
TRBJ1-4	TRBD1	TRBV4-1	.	TGCGCCAGCAGCAAAATTCAGGGGGCTGTTAATGAAAAACTGTTTTTT	CASSKIQGAVNEKLFF
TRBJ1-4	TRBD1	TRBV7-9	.	TGTGCCAGCAGCTTCCCATCCGGGACAGGGAATGAAAAACTGTTTTTT	CASSFPSGTGNEKLFF
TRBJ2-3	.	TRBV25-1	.	TGTGCCAGCAGTCCCCAGGGTGGTTCAGATACGCAGTATTTT	CASSPQGGSDTQYF
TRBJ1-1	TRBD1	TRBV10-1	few	TGCGCCAGCAGTGAAGGGGGCATGAACACTGAAGCTTTCTTT	CASSEGGMNTEAFF
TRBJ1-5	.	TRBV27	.	TGTGCCAGCCGCCCAGGACTGGGGGGCAATCAGCCCCAGCATTTT	CASRPGLGGNQPQHF
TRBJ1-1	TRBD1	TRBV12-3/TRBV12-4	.	TGTGCCAGCAGGCCGACAGGGCGCTTCGAGGCTTTCTTT	CASRPTGRFEAFF
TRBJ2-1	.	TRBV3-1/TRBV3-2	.	TGTGCCAGCAGCCAAAGTGGGGGAGGTCAGTTCTTC	CASSQSGGGQFF